This is a list of T cell receptor beta chains from one sample in a study of blood T cell repertoires in COVID-19. Libraries were prepared by immunoSEQ multiplex PCR; TCRdb keeps only in-frame clonotypes and omits some of them. Among about 140,000 clones listed, over 60% were seen once. The sequenced sample was peripheral blood. The receptor set was obtained from a man older than 75 with acute or convalescent COVID-19. The CDR3 runs from the conserved cysteine through the conserved F or W. Fields, in order: CDR3 length, V gene, D gene, J gene, clone size, CDR3 protein, CDR3 DNA. D genes are given only for firm matches. Clone size is given for some rows only: seen once, a few or many times, or a class if the clone is expanded.

length: 13
V: TRBV6-2/TRBV6-3
D: -
J: TRBJ2-7
size: -
CDR3: CASSYPGWWEQYF
DNA: TGTGCCAGCAGTTACCCCGGGTGGTGGGAGCAGTACTTC

length: 14
V: TRBV5-5
D: TRBD1
J: TRBJ2-7
size: -
CDR3: CASSFWLSGDSPNF
DNA: TGTGCCAGCAGCTTCTGGTTGTCCGGGGACAGTCCTAACTTC

length: 15
V: TRBV6-6
D: TRBD2
J: TRBJ2-7
size: -
CDR3: CASSSTSGGAYEQYF
DNA: TGTGCCAGCAGTTCCACTAGCGGGGGGGCCTACGAGCAGTACTTC

length: 15
V: TRBV18
D: -
J: TRBJ2-2
size: -
CDR3: CASSEAAEVGGELFF
DNA: TGTGCCAGCTCCGAGGCAGCCGAAGTGGGCGGGGAGCTGTTTTTT

length: 14
V: TRBV7-2
D: TRBD1
J: TRBJ1-2
size: few
CDR3: CASSYGTGPSGYTF
DNA: TGTGCCAGCAGCTACGGGACAGGGCCGTCTGGCTACACCTTC

length: 16
V: TRBV9
D: -
J: TRBJ2-3
size: -
CDR3: CASSSTNRVSTDTQYF
DNA: TGTGCCAGCAGCTCAACCAACAGGGTTTCCACAGATACGCAGTATTTT

length: 13
V: TRBV4-3
D: -
J: TRBJ1-5
size: -
CDR3: CASSRGIGQPQHF
DNA: TGCGCCAGCAGCCGTGGCATCGGGCAGCCCCAGCATTTT

length: 13
V: TRBV7-2
D: -
J: TRBJ2-5
size: -
CDR3: CASSLGQKETQYF
DNA: TGTGCCAGCAGCTTAGGACAGAAAGAGACCCAGTACTTC

length: 17
V: TRBV5-4
D: -
J: TRBJ2-2
size: -
CDR3: CASSLLPGKGSTGELFF
DNA: TGTGCCAGCAGCTTGCTCCCGGGGAAGGGTTCCACCGGGGAGCTGTTTTTT

length: 13
V: TRBV23-1
D: TRBD1
J: TRBJ2-2
size: -
CDR3: CATRDRDAGELFF
DNA: TGCGCCACCAGGGACAGGGACGCCGGGGAGCTGTTTTTT